The source of this TCR beta chain is a study of cytomegalovirus exposure and HLA in healthy donors. The table came from immunoSEQ multiplex PCR; TCRdb's copy has only in-frame clones and leaves some out. The sample holds 150,000 to 200,000 clones, around four fifths seen once. On this clone: The antigen remains unidentified.

Findings and caveats of the study: The study flagged 150 to 200 TCR beta chains as cytomegalovirus-associated.

The receptor's source is a man aged 25-45 years in good health and CMV-seropositive. What was sequenced was PBMCs.

The CDR3 spells CASSLTGQISGANVLTF. The DNA for the CDR3 is TGTGCCAGCAGCTTAACCGGACAGATCTCTGGGGCCAACGTCCTGACTTTC. This chain connects TRBV7-3 to TRBJ2-6, with a possible D match to TRBD1 (6 bases). This CDR3 is 17 amino acids long. Germline V gene sequence: CDR1 SGHTA, CDR2 FQGTGA. Deletions cut 0 bases from V and 0 bases from J, with 9 bases between.